A selection of T cell receptor beta chains follows, all from one sample in a study of cytomegalovirus exposure and HLA in healthy donors. Clones were sequenced by immunoSEQ multiplex PCR, and TCRdb holds only the in-frame ones, with some missing. The data contain 100,000 to 120,000 clones, approximately 83% of them singletons. The sequenced sample consisted of PBMCs. The receptor source for this set is a man between 18 and 35 years old in good health and CMV-seronegative. The CDR3 runs from the conserved cysteine through the conserved F or W. Fields, in order: CDR3 DNA, CDR3 protein, D gene, J gene, clone size, V gene. A D gene is named only where the DNA matches it firmly. Clone size is stated in some rows and not others, as once, few, many or a class when expanded.

TGCAGCGTTGTGGGCCAGGGGGCGATTGAAGCTTTCTTT	CSVVGQGAIEAFF	TRBD1	TRBJ1-1	.	TRBV29-1
TGTGCCAGCAGCTTTGAAAGGGGGACAGGGGGGATAAACTATGGCTACACCTTC	CASSFERGTGGINYGYTF	TRBD1	TRBJ1-2	.	TRBV7-6
TGTGCCAGCAGTGCCCTGGGAGCCCGGAGGCAGTACTTC	CASSALGARRQYF	.	TRBJ2-7	.	TRBV6-6
TGCGCCAGCAGCCGAAACCCGGGACAGAAGAATGAAAAACTGTTTTTT	CASSRNPGQKNEKLFF	TRBD1	TRBJ1-4	few	TRBV4-1
TGTGCCAGTAGTCATTGGGGGAGGGAGGGCTACGAGCAGTACTTC	CASSHWGREGYEQYF	TRBD2	TRBJ2-7	.	TRBV19
TGTGCCAGCAGCTTAGATCGGGGCCACAGGGTGGTATGGGAAAAACTGTTTTTT	CASSLDRGHRVVWEKLFF	.	TRBJ1-4	few	TRBV11-2
TGTGCCAGCAGCTTGGATCGACAGGCCCAGTCCTTT	CASSLDRQAQSF	.	TRBJ1-1	.	TRBV5-6
TGTGCCAGCTCACGCAGACAGGGAGACAATCAGCCCCAGCATTTT	CASSRRQGDNQPQHF	TRBD1	TRBJ1-5	.	TRBV18
TGTGCCAGCCGACAGGGTAACTATGGCTACACCTTC	CASRQGNYGYTF	TRBD1	TRBJ1-2	.	TRBV6-1
TGTGCCTGGAGTGCGACTAGCGGGAGCCACGAGCAGTACTTC	CAWSATSGSHEQYF	TRBD2	TRBJ2-7	once	TRBV30
TGTGCCAGCAGCTTAGGGGCGGGACAGGTGAACACTGAAGCTTTCTTT	CASSLGAGQVNTEAFF	TRBD1	TRBJ1-1	.	TRBV7-2
TGTGCCACCAGCAGTTACAGGGATCAGCCCCAGCATTTT	CATSSYRDQPQHF	.	TRBJ1-5	few	TRBV15
TGCGCCAGCAGCTTCGGAGCGGGAGGAGGCCAAGAGACCCAGTACTTC	CASSFGAGGGQETQYF	TRBD2	TRBJ2-5	.	TRBV5-1
TGTGCCAGCAGCCCGGGACAGGGATTCGAAAAACTGTTTTTT	CASSPGQGFEKLFF	TRBD1	TRBJ1-4	.	TRBV7-9
TGTGCCAGCAGTCATCAGGGGAGAGGGACAGTGAACACTGAAGCTTTCTTT	CASSHQGRGTVNTEAFF	TRBD1	TRBJ1-1	.	TRBV28
TGTGCCATCATGAGCGCGGGAGAAGGAGAGCAGTTCTTC	CAIMSAGEGEQFF	TRBD2	TRBJ2-1	.	TRBV10-3
TGTGCCAGCAGAGGGACAGACGCGAACACCGGGGAGCTGTTTTTT	CASRGTDANTGELFF	TRBD1	TRBJ2-2	.	TRBV6-1
TGTGCCAGCAGCTTAGCCACAGAGTACTACGAGCAGTACTTC	CASSLATEYYEQYF	.	TRBJ2-7	.	TRBV11-2
TGTGCCAGCAGCCCTACAGGTGCGAAAACCTACGAGCAGTACTTC	CASSPTGAKTYEQYF	.	TRBJ2-7	.	TRBV7-3
TGTGCCAGCAGCTTAGTCCAGGGGATGAACACTGAAGCTTTCTTT	CASSLVQGMNTEAFF	.	TRBJ1-1	.	TRBV11-3
TGCGCCAGCGCTAAAAGGTCGGGAGTTGGGAATGAGCAGTTCTTC	CASAKRSGVGNEQFF	.	TRBJ2-1	once	TRBV4-3
TGTGCCAGTAGGACACGGGACAGGGATTGGCAGCCCCAGCATTTT	CASRTRDRDWQPQHF	TRBD1	TRBJ1-5	.	TRBV19
TGTGCCAGCCGGGACTTCTGCGAGCAGTACTTC	CASRDFCEQYF	.	TRBJ2-7	.	TRBV6-5
TGTGCCATCATGCCAAACATGAACACTGAAGCTTTCTTT	CAIMPNMNTEAFF	.	TRBJ1-1	.	TRBV10-3
TGTGCCAGCACAACTAGCGGAGCTAGCACAGATACGCAGTATTTT	CASTTSGASTDTQYF	TRBD2	TRBJ2-3	.	TRBV6-1
TGTGCCAGCAGCTTTGCTAGCACAGAGACCCAGTACTTC	CASSFASTETQYF	.	TRBJ2-5	.	TRBV7-2
TGCAGCGCCTCGTCCCAGGATGGGGGGCAGCCCCAGCATTTT	CSASSQDGGQPQHF	.	TRBJ1-5	.	TRBV29-1
TGTGCCAGCAGCTTAACTAGCGGGAGTTTGGGTGAGCAGTTCTTC	CASSLTSGSLGEQFF	TRBD2	TRBJ2-1	.	TRBV7-8
TGTGCCAGCAGTTTCCAGACAGGGGTCACTGAAGCTTTCTTT	CASSFQTGVTEAFF	TRBD1	TRBJ1-1	.	TRBV5-4
TGTGCTAGTGGTTTGAATGTATGGGAAGGGGGATCCCGCGGACGTAGTGGCTACACCTTC	CASGLNVWEGGSRGRSGYTF	.	TRBJ1-2	once	TRBV12-5
TGTGCCAGCAGCAACCCCTTACGGGGAACTGAAGCTTTCTTT	CASSNPLRGTEAFF	.	TRBJ1-1	.	TRBV11-2
TGTGCCAGCAGCCAATTTGGGACAGGCGCGAATCAGCCCCAGCATTTT	CASSQFGTGANQPQHF	TRBD1	TRBJ1-5	.	TRBV4-2
TGTGCCAGCAGAGGGGGTTGGTTAGATGGCTACACCTTC	CASRGGWLDGYTF	.	TRBJ1-2	.	TRBV7-2
TGTGCCAGCAGGCCCTCACGAGGCGGGAGGGCCTACGAGCAGTACTTC	CASRPSRGGRAYEQYF	TRBD2	TRBJ2-7	.	TRBV28
TGTGCCAGCAGCATAATACCGGGAGAGACCCAGTACTTC	CASSIIPGETQYF	.	TRBJ2-5	.	TRBV5-4
TGTGCCTGGAGCGGACTAGGACTTACCTACGAGCAGTACTTC	CAWSGLGLTYEQYF	TRBD2	TRBJ2-7	.	TRBV30
TGTGCCAGCTCACCACCAATTAGCAAAGGGGGAGAGACCCAGTACTTC	CASSPPISKGGETQYF	.	TRBJ2-5	.	TRBV18
TGTGCCAGTAGTTCAGAGGCTCCCTCTGGAAACACCATATATTTT	CASSSEAPSGNTIYF	.	TRBJ1-3	.	TRBV19
TGTGCCAGCAGTTTAAGCTACAGCCCCTACGAGCAGTACTTC	CASSLSYSPYEQYF	.	TRBJ2-7	.	TRBV28
TGTGCTAGTGGTTTTGCCCTTCGAAGTGAGGGCTACACCTTC	CASGFALRSEGYTF	.	TRBJ1-2	once	TRBV12-5
TGTGCCAGCAGCCGAACGCAAACAGGGAGGGGAACTGAAGCTTTCTTT	CASSRTQTGRGTEAFF	.	TRBJ1-1	few	TRBV11-1
TGTGCCAGCAGCGTCCGGGACAGCAACACAGATACGCAGTATTTT	CASSVRDSNTDTQYF	TRBD1	TRBJ2-3	.	TRBV9
TGCGCCAGCAGCCAGAGTAGACTTGATCCGAACACTGAAGCTTTCTTT	CASSQSRLDPNTEAFF	.	TRBJ1-1	once	TRBV4-3
TGTGCCAGCAGCTCAGAGCCCGGGGGGGGCAACACTGAAGCTTTCTTT	CASSSEPGGGNTEAFF	.	TRBJ1-1	.	TRBV7-6
TGTGCCAGCAATCCCGGGACAGGGGCCGGAAACACCATATATTTT	CASNPGTGAGNTIYF	TRBD1	TRBJ1-3	once	TRBV11-3
TGTGCCAGCAGCGTTACAGGGGGCCCCAATTCACCCCTCCACTTT	CASSVTGGPNSPLHF	TRBD1	TRBJ1-6	.	TRBV9
TGTGCCAGCAGCCAAGTCGCAGGGAACGAGCAGTACTTC	CASSQVAGNEQYF	.	TRBJ2-7	.	TRBV14